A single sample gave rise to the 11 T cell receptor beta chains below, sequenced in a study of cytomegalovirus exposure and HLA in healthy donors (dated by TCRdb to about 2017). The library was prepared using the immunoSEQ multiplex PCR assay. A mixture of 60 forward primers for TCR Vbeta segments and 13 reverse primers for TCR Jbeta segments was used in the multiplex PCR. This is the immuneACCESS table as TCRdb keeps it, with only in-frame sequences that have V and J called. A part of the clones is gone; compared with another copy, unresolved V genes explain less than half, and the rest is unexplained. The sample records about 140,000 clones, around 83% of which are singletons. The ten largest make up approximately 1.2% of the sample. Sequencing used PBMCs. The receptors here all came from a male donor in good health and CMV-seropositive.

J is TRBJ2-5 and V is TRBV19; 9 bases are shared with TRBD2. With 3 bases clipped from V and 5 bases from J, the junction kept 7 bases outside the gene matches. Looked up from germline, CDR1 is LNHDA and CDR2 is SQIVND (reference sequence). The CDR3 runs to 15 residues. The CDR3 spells CASSILLAGSETQYF. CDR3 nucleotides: TGTGCCAGTAGTATCCTTCTAGCGGGGTCCGAGACCCAGTACTTC.

In DNA, the CDR3 is TGTGCCTGGAGCAGTGCTCCGTTCAGGTACGAGCAGTACTTC. Amino acid sequence: CAWSSAPFRYEQYF. The chain combines TRBV30 with TRBJ2-7; D unresolved. CDR3 length equals 14 residues. Deletions cut 3 bases from V and 4 bases from J, with 16 bases between. Germline CDR1 and CDR2: GTSNPN and SVGIG (reference sequence).

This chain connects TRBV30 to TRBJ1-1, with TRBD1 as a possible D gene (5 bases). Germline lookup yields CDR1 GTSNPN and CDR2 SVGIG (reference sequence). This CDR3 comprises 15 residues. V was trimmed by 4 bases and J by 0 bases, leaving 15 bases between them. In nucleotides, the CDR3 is TGTGCCTGGACTAAATGGAGGGACTTGAACACTGAAGCTTTCTTT. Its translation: CAWTKWRDLNTEAFF.

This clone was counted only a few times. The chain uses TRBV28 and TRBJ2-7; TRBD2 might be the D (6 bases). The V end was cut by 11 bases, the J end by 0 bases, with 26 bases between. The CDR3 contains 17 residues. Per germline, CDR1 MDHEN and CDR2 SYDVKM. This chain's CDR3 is CAGGGARRLPISYEQYF. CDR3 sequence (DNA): TGTGCCGGAGGCGGGGCGAGACGCTTACCAATCTCCTACGAGCAGTACTTC.

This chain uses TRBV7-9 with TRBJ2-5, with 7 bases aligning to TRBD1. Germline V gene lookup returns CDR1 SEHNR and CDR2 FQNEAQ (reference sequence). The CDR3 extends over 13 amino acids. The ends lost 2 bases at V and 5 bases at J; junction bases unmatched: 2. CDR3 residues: CASSLIGGETQYF. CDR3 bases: TGTGCCAGCAGCTTAATAGGGGGCGAGACCCAGTACTTC.

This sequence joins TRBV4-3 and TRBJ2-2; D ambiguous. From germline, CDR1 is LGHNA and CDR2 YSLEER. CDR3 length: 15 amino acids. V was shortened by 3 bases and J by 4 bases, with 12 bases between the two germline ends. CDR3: CASSQHLESTGELFF. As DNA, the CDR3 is TGCGCCAGCAGCCAGCATTTGGAGTCCACCGGGGAGCTGTTTTTT.

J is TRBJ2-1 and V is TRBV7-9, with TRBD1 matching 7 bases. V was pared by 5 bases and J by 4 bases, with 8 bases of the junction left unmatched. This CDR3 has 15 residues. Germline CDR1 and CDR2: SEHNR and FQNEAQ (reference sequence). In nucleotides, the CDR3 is TGTGCCAGCAGCGCACGGGACAGCTCGTACAATGAGCAGTTCTTC. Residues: CASSARDSSYNEQFF.

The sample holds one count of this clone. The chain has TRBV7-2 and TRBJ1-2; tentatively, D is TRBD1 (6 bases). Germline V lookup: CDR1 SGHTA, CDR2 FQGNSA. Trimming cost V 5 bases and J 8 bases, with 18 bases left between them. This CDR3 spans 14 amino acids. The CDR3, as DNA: TGTGCCAGCAGCCCGGACAGCCAACTCAAGGGCTACACCTTC. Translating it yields CASSPDSQLKGYTF.

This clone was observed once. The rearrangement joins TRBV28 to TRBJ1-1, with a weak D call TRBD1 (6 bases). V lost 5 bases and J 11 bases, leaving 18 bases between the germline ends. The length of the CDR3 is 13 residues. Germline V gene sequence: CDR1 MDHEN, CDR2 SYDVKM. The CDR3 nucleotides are TGTGCCAGCAGTGAGGGACACCGAACCTTGGCTTTCTTT. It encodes CASSEGHRTLAFF.

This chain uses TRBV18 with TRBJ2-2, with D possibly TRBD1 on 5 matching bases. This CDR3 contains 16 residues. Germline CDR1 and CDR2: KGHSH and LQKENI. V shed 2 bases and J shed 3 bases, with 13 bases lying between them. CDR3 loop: CASSPTRVSHTGELFF. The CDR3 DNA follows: TGTGCCAGCTCACCAACCAGGGTTAGCCACACCGGGGAGCTGTTTTTT.

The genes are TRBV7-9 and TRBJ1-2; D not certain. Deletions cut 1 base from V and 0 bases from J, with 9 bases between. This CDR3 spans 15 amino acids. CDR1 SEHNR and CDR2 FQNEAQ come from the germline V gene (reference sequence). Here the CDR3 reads CASSLDGETNYGYTF. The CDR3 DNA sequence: TGTGCCAGCAGCTTAGATGGAGAGACTAACTATGGCTACACCTTC.